The 10 T cell receptor beta chains below were found in one sample sequenced in a study of type 1 and type 2 diabetes patients. The PCR template was genomic DNA. Amplification of the beta chain CDR3 used 30 forward and 13 reverse multiplex primers. MiXCR, applied by TCRdb to the multiplex PCR reads, yields one record per CDR3 protein. The sample contains about 290,000 distinct CDR3 sequences, 40% to 50% of which appear only once. The specimen sequenced was peripheral blood mononuclear cells (PBMCs). Every receptor here comes from a man aged 18 to 29 with type 2 diabetes.

This sequence joins TRBV6-5 and TRBJ2-7, with D unresolved. Trimming cost V 2 bases and J 4 bases, with 6 bases left between them. The germline CDR1 and CDR2 sequences are MNHEY and SVGAGI. The length of the CDR3 is 12 residues. The CDR3 reads CASSYNGYEQYF. CDR3 nucleotide sequence: TGTGCCAGCAGTTACAACGGATACGAGCAGTACTTC.

CDR3 coding DNA: TGTGCCAGCAGCCGCCCCGGTAGTTCAGGGGAGCTGTTTTTT. It codes for CASSRPGSSGELFF. This chain joins TRBV6-1 and TRBJ2-2; D call uncertain. Per the germline V gene, CDR1 is MNHNS and CDR2 is SASEGT. The CDR3 length is 14 residues. Trimming stripped 6 bases from V and 8 bases from J, with 16 bases between.

The CDR3 region has the DNA TGTGCCAGTAGGCAAGGGGGGTTGGAGACCCAGTACTTC. This sequence encodes CASRQGGLETQYF. This rearrangement joins TRBV19 to TRBJ2-5; D could derive from TRBD1 or TRBD2 (6 bases each). Trimming pared 6 bases from V and 5 bases from J, leaving 13 bases between. Germline CDR1 and CDR2: LNHDA and SQIVND (reference sequence). CDR3 length equals 13 residues.

The chain joins TRBV4-2 to TRBJ2-7; D remains unclear. The V end was cut by 1 base, the J end by 2 bases, with 9 bases between. Germline CDR1 is LGHNA and CDR2 is YNFKEQ. This CDR3 is built from 14 residues. CDR3 coding DNA: TGTGCCAGCAGCCAAGTCGCAGCCACCTACGAGCAGTACTTC. Its protein is CASSQVAATYEQYF.

The chain links TRBV19 to TRBJ1-5; tentative D call: TRBD1 (5 bases). CDR1 is LNHDA and CDR2 is SQIVND in the germline V gene (reference sequence). Trimming shortened V by 7 bases and J by 3 bases, and 13 bases separated the two germline ends. This CDR3 contains 14 residues. The chain's CDR3 is CASKEGRDNQPQHF. CDR3 coding DNA: TGTGCCAGTAAGGAGGGGAGGGACAATCAGCCCCAGCATTTT.

This chain joins TRBV20-1 and TRBJ2-7; D is uncertain. Germline CDR1 and CDR2: DFQATT and SNEGSKA (reference sequence). Trimming stripped 6 bases from V and 5 bases from J, with 20 bases between. CDR3 length: 14 amino acids. CDR3 residues: CSAAGKVGRDEQYF. For the CDR3, the DNA is TGCAGTGCCGCTGGGAAGGTGGGTCGAGACGAGCAGTACTTC.

The chain uses TRBV7-8 and TRBJ2-2; TRBD1 aligns across 8 bases. The V and J ends lost 5 bases and 5 bases, in that order; junction bases with no gene match: 10. There are 16 residues in the CDR3. Germline CDR1 SGHVS, CDR2 FQNEAQ. The CDR3 region has the DNA TGTGCCAGCAGCCAAGGGACAGGCTCTTTTACCGGGGAGCTGTTTTTT. Amino acids: CASSQGTGSFTGELFF.

The chain recombines TRBV7-3 with TRBJ2-7, with TRBD2 matching 9 bases. The CDR3 has 13 amino acids. The trim removed 2 bases at V and 6 bases at J, leaving 2 bases unmatched. Germline CDR1 reads SGHTA; CDR2 reads FQGTGA. For the CDR3, the DNA is TGTGCCAGCAGCTTAGCGGGGGGGAGCGAGCAGTACTTC. Amino acid sequence: CASSLAGGSEQYF.

This clonotype turned up a few times. The chain couples TRBV7-9 to TRBJ1-2, with D uncertain. With 0 bases removed from V and 7 bases from J, the gap between germline ends came to 15 bases. Germline-derived CDR1 and CDR2 are SEHNR and FQNEAQ (reference sequence). This CDR3 comprises 15 residues. DNA for the CDR3: TGTGCCAGCAGCTTAGCATCGCACCCAGCCGCTGGCTACACCTTC. Amino acids: CASSLASHPAAGYTF.

This rearrangement joins TRBV7-6 to TRBJ1-1, with D unresolved. This CDR3 contains 12 residues. V gave up 6 bases and J gave up 4 bases, with 9 bases separating them. Germline lookup yields CDR1 SGHVS and CDR2 FNYEAQ. The chain's CDR3 is CASRSASTEAFF. The CDR3 bases are TGTGCCAGCAGGTCGGCTTCCACTGAAGCTTTCTTT.